This T cell receptor (beta chain) comes out of a study of T-cell memory formation after mild COVID-19. General study findings and limits: Day 15 to 85 contractors were CD4/CD8 balanced; later expanders leaned CD4+. CD4+ contracting clones were mainly CM and EM; CD8+ ones, EMRA. Certain responding clones were present in pre-infection memory, suggesting participation of cross-reactive memory.

The authors produced TCR alpha and TCR beta cDNA libraries with sample barcodes and UMIs by 5'RACE using constant-segment primers. TCRdb reanalysed the 5' RACE reads using MiXCR and keeps one entry per CDR3 protein. In the table there are more than 350,000 distinct CDR3 sequences, around 21% of which are singletons. This clonotype was detected a few times. The antigen is undetermined. The sequence was obtained from an adult woman who had mild COVID-19 (a few samples of this study predate the infection). Cell type and time point are not known. Sequenced material: PBMCs or a T cell subset sorted from them (not recorded which).

CDR3 in amino acids: CASSWRGLETQYF. In DNA, the CDR3 is TGTGCCAGCAGTTGGCGGGGTTTAGAGACCCAGTACTTC. The V call is TRBV12-3 or TRBV12-4, the J call TRBJ2-5; a possible D gene is TRBD2 (6 bases). The length of the CDR3 is 13 residues. V was clipped by 4 bases and J by 4 bases, with 10 bases between them.